This TCR beta chain was sequenced for a study of blood T cell repertoires in COVID-19. As for the study in general: COVID-19 samples, acute and convalescent, were from the United States, Italy and Spain. PBMCs, B-cell-depleted T cells, or T cells provided the cDNA or gDNA that made up the material.

CDR1 is SQVTM, CDR2 ANQGSEA, per germline. V lost 0 bases, J lost 6 bases, and 8 bases stayed unmatched. This CDR3 contains 16 residues. Original processing notes: The authors estimated nucleated cell counts from reference gene primer amplification. Using immunoSEQ multiplex PCR, the repertoire was profiled, and TCRdb retains in-frame clones only, with some absent. V and J calls and clone size are those listed in that table; D and trimming were worked out from the DNA. In the table there are almost 55,000 clones, over 75% of which are singletons. Sequencing was carried out using peripheral blood. This sequence originates from a human donor in a cohort sampled during active COVID-19. V gene TRBV29-1 combines with J gene TRBJ2-1; the match to TRBD2 covers 10 bases. The CDR3 sequence: CSVEDRSGGALNEQFF. The CDR3 DNA is TGCAGCGTTGAAGATCGAAGCGGGGGGGCCCTCAATGAGCAGTTCTTC.